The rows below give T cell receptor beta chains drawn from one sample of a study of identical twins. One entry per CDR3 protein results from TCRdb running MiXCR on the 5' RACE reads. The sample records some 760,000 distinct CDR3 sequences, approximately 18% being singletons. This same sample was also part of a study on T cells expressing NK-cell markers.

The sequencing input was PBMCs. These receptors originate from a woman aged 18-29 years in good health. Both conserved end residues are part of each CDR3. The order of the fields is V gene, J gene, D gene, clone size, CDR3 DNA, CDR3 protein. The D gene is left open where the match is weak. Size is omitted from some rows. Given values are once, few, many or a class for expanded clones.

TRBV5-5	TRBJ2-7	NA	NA	TGTGCCAGCAGCCCCGTGCTCCCCTGGGGTAACCACGAGCAGTACTTC	CASSPVLPWGNHEQYF
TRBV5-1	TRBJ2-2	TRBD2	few	TGCGCCAGCAGCTCCCGCGGACTAGCGAGGTCCGGGGAGCTGTTTTTT	CASSSRGLARSGELFF
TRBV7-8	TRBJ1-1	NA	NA	TGTGCCAGCAGCTTAGTCGGGGTTAAGGAAACTGAAGCTTTCTTT	CASSLVGVKETEAFF
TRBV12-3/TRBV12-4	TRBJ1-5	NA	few	TGTGCCAGCAGTTTAGTAGGGGGGCCGAATCAGCCCCAGCATTTT	CASSLVGGPNQPQHF
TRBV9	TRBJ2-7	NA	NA	TGTGCCAGCAGCGTAGGACCACCCTCCTACGAGCAGTACTTC	CASSVGPPSYEQYF
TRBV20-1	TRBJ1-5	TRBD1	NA	TGCAGTGCCGAACGGGACAGGGGTAATCAGCCCCAGCATTTT	CSAERDRGNQPQHF
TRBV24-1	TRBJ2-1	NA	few	TGTGCCACCAGTGGGCCAGGCGGTAGCTCCTACAATGAGCAGTTCTTC	CATSGPGGSSYNEQFF
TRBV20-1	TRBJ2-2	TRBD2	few	TGCAGTGCTAGACTAGCGGGAGGGTCCGGGGAGCTGTTTTTT	CSARLAGGSGELFF
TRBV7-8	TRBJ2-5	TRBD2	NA	TGTGCCAGCAGCTTAAGGGCTAGCGGGGGGTCTAGGGAGACCCAGTACTTC	CASSLRASGGSRETQYF
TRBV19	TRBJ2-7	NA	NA	TGTGCCAGTAGTATCGGCGAGACCAACTACGAGCAGTACTTC	CASSIGETNYEQYF
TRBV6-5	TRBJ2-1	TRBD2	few	TGTGCCAGCAGTTACTCTCGAGCGGGAGGATCGGATGAGCAGTTCTTC	CASSYSRAGGSDEQFF
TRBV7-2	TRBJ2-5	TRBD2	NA	TGTGCCAGCCGCCTCGAACTAGCGGGAGGTAGTCCCCAGTACTTC	CASRLELAGGSPQYF